The 3 T cell receptor beta chains below come from one sample, sequenced in a study of blood T cell repertoires in COVID-19. Some clones are missing from TCRdb's copy, which holds only in-frame ones; the method was immunoSEQ multiplex PCR. The sample carries some 320,000 clones, 85% to 90% recorded once. The specimen sequenced was PBMCs or T cells enriched from blood (not recorded which). The receptors here all came from a woman between 45 and 60 years old who had been exposed to COVID-19.

This chain joins TRBV7-2 and TRBJ2-1; 14 positions agree with TRBD2. V was pared by 4 bases and J by 8 bases, with 4 bases of the junction left unmatched. CDR1 SGHTA and CDR2 FQGNSA come from the germline V gene. The CDR3 runs 15 residues. The DNA of the CDR3 is TGTGCCAGCAGCTGGACTAGCGGGGGGTTCGATGAGCAGTTCTTC. Amino acid sequence: CASSWTSGGFDEQFF.

The chain recombines TRBV2 with TRBJ1-6; no reliable D call. V lost 4 bases and J lost 7, with 8 bases in between. Germline V gene data show CDR1 as SNHLY and CDR2 as FYNNEI. The CDR3 consists of 13 residues. The CDR3: CASSGSENSPLHF. DNA of the CDR3: TGTGCCAGCAGTGGGTCTGAGAATTCACCCCTCCACTTT.

This rearrangement joins TRBV28 to TRBJ1-1; 8 bases match TRBD1. Losses at the gene ends were 8 bases for V and 7 bases for J; bases not matched to a gene: 15. The CDR3 totals 15 residues. Germline V gives CDR1 MDHEN, CDR2 SYDVKM. The CDR3: CASRSPSQGAVEAFF. The DNA for the CDR3 is TGTGCCAGCCGTAGTCCGAGTCAGGGGGCTGTTGAAGCTTTCTTT. Full variable domain (rest looked up from reference TRBV28 and TRBJ1-1): DVKVTQSSRYLVKRTGEKVFLECVQDMDHENMFWYRQDPGLGLRLIYFSYDVKMKEKGDIPEGYSVSREKKERFSLILESASTNQTSMYLCASRSPSQGAVEAFFGQGTRLTVV.